In this sample, the clone carrying this T cell receptor (beta chain) turned up a few times. This record comes from a study of T-cell memory formation after mild COVID-19. Germline CDR1 SGHVS, CDR2 FQNEAQ. CDR3 size: 16 residues. With 7 bases removed from V and 1 base from J, the gap between germline ends came to 14 bases. TCRdb processed the 5' RACE reads anew with MiXCR; each CDR3 protein has one entry. The sample holds hundreds of thousands of distinct CDR3 sequences, 20% to 30% seen once. This chain connects TRBV7-8 to TRBJ2-6; no clear D. The clonotype originates from an adult woman who had mild COVID-19 (a few samples of this study predate the infection). Cell type and time point are not known. The sequenced sample was PBMCs or a T cell subset sorted from them (not recorded which). CDR3 residues: CASKLSSSSGANVLTF. DNA for the CDR3: TGTGCCAGCAAGCTTTCATCCTCGTCTGGGGCCAACGTCCTGACTTTC. Supplemented by reference TRBV7-8 and TRBJ2-6, the full variable domain reads GAGVSQSPRYKVAKRGQDVALRCDPISGHVSLFWYQQALGQGPEFLTYFQNEAQLDKSGLPSDRFFAERPEGSVSTLKIQRTQQEDSAVYLCASKLSSSSGANVLTFGAGSRLTVL.